Detailed here is one T cell receptor (beta chain). The data were produced by immunoSEQ multiplex PCR, yet TCRdb's version contains in-frame clones alone and is incomplete. This table has 200,000 to 250,000 clones, around 84% appearing once. This entry comes from a study of blood T cell repertoires in COVID-19. About the study: PBMCs, B-cell-depleted T cells, or T cells provided the cDNA or gDNA that made up the material.

This TCR was sampled from a man aged 45-65 years with COVID-19, enrolled during active disease. The sequencing sample was made of peripheral blood.

In nucleotides, the CDR3 is TGTGCCAGCAGTGCGGGAGCCCCCTACGAGCAGTACTTC. Protein product: CASSAGAPYEQYF. The rearrangement joins TRBV6-6 to TRBJ2-7; 7 bases align to TRBD2. The CDR3 is 13 residues long. The V segment lost 5 bases and the J segment 2 bases; nucleotides outside the gene matches: 3. Looked up from germline, CDR1 is MNHNY and CDR2 is SVGAGI (reference sequence).